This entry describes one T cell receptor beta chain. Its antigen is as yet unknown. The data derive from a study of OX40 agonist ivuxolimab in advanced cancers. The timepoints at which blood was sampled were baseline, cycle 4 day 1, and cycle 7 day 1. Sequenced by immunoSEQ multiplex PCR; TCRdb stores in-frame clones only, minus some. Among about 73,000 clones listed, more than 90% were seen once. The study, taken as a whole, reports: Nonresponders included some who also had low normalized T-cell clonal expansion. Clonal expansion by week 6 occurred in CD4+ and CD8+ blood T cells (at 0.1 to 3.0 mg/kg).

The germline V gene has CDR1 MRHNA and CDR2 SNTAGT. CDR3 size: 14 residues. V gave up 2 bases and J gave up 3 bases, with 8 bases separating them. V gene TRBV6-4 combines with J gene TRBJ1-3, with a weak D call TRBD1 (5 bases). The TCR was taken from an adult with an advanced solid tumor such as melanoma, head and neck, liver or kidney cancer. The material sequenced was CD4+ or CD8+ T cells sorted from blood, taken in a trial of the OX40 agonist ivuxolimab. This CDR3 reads CASSDGTFGNTIYF. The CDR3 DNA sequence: TGTGCCAGCAGTGACGGGACGTTTGGAAACACCATATATTTT.